Shown below are 29 T cell receptor beta chains from a single sample sequenced in a study of blood T cell repertoires in COVID-19. Using immunoSEQ multiplex PCR, the repertoire was profiled, and TCRdb retains in-frame clones only, with some absent. The sample yields 140,000 to 150,000 clones, roughly 88% seen once. The sample taken for sequencing was peripheral blood. The receptors stem from a woman aged 55-69 years with COVID-19, enrolled during active disease.

The rearrangement uses TRBV10-3 and TRBJ2-2; the D gene is possibly TRBD2 (5 bases). This CDR3 is 14 amino acids long. V shed 0 bases and J shed 7 bases, with 9 bases lying between them. Germline V lookup: CDR1 ENHRY, CDR2 SYGVKD. The CDR3 DNA reads as TGTGCCATCAGTGAGTCGGACTGGGGCGGGGAGCTGTTTTTT. Translating gives CAISESDWGGELFF.

This sequence joins TRBV7-2 and TRBJ1-1; D is perhaps TRBD1 (5 bases). The CDR3 extends over 11 amino acids. The germline CDR1 and CDR2 sequences are SGHTA and FQGNSA. V lost 5 bases, J lost 8 bases, and 9 bases lay in between. The CDR3 loop reads CASSPGGEAFF. The CDR3 DNA follows: TGTGCCAGCAGCCCCGGGGGGGAAGCTTTCTTT. The entire variable domain, with the rest obtained from reference TRBV7-2 and TRBJ1-1, is as follows: GAGVSQSPSNKVTEKGKDVELRCDPISGHTALYWYRQSLGQGLEFLIYFQGNSAPDKSGLPSDRFSAERTGGSVSTLTIQRTQQEDSAVYLCASSPGGEAFFGQGTRLTVV.

The CDR3 sequence: CSVETRYNYGYTF. The CDR3 nucleotides read TGCAGCGTTGAAACCAGATACAACTATGGCTACACCTTC. The J gene is TRBJ1-2, the V gene TRBV29-1; no definite D call. V lost 2 bases, J lost 2 bases, and 9 bases lay in between. CDR3 size: 13 residues. The germline gives CDR1 SQVTM, CDR2 ANQGSEA.

This clone has just a few counts. This sequence joins TRBV18 and TRBJ1-2; TRBD1 matches 7 bases. The V gene's germline CDR1 is KGHSH and CDR2 LQKENI. The CDR3 is 13 residues long. The V gene end was trimmed by 4 bases and the J gene end by 4 bases; junction bases not matched to a gene: 3. CDR3: CASSRQGAYGYTF. The CDR3 DNA reads TGTGCCAGCTCACGACAGGGAGCCTATGGCTACACCTTC.

This clone was observed a handful of times. The chain uses TRBV19 and TRBJ2-7; TRBD2 is a possible D gene (5 bases). The V and J ends lost 3 bases and 7 bases respectively, with 13 bases between them. CDR3 size: 13 residues. Germline V CDR1 and CDR2: LNHDA, SQIVND (reference sequence). CDR3 nucleotides: TGTGCCAGTAGTATTAATCAGGAGGCGGAGCAGTACTTC. This codes for CASSINQEAEQYF.

The V and J genes are TRBV12-5 and TRBJ2-6; D ambiguous. V gave up 2 bases and J gave up 0 bases, with 11 bases separating them. Germline assignment: CDR1 LGHNT and CDR2 FRNRAP. The CDR3 runs 17 residues. The CDR3 nucleotides are TGTGCTAGTGGTTTGTCGCAGGATTCCTCTGGGGCCAACGTCCTGACTTTC. This gives the protein CASGLSQDSSGANVLTF.

The chain combines TRBV19 with TRBJ2-5; D remains unclear. Trimming cost V 3 bases and J 4 bases, with 9 bases left between them. Germline V gene data show CDR1 as LNHDA and CDR2 as SQIVND (reference sequence). There are 13 residues in the CDR3. In nucleotides, the CDR3 is TGTGCCAGTAGTATCTCGTCGGGAGAGACCCAGTACTTC. This translates into CASSISSGETQYF.

This clone was seen a few times. The chain recombines TRBV14 with TRBJ1-1; possibly TRBD1 for D (5 bases). Germline V CDR1 and CDR2: SGHDN, FVKESK. V gave up 1 base and J gave up 1 base, with 10 bases separating them. The CDR3 has 15 amino acids. CDR3 residues: CASSQVAGSNTEAFF. CDR3 nucleotide sequence: TGTGCCAGCAGCCAAGTTGCAGGGTCGAACACTGAAGCTTTCTTT.

The rearrangement links TRBV24-1 to TRBJ1-1; D is uncertain. This CDR3 has 13 residues. Looked up from germline, CDR1 is KGHDR and CDR2 is SFDVKD. V was cut by 5 bases and J by 3 bases, with 9 bases left in between. The DNA of the CDR3 is TGTGCCACCAGTGTGGAGGGCGACACTGAAGCTTTCTTT. Amino acids: CATSVEGDTEAFF.

This clone is a singleton in its sample. V usage is TRBV6-4 and J usage is TRBJ2-7; 10 bases are a match to TRBD2. The CDR3 spans 15 residues. CDR1 is MRHNA, CDR2 SNTAGT, per germline. V lost 10 bases to trimming and J lost 3 bases; unmatched junction nucleotides: 12. The chain's CDR3 is CAINPVLAGFYEQYF. CDR3 nucleotide sequence: TGTGCCATAAATCCCGTACTAGCGGGGTTCTACGAGCAGTACTTC.

The rearrangement joins TRBV9 to TRBJ2-7; 7 nucleotides align to TRBD2. Germline CDR1 and CDR2: SGDLS and YYNGEE. V trimming: 2 bases; J trimming: 6 bases; junction bases outside the gene matches: 11. There are 15 residues in the CDR3. The DNA of the CDR3 is TGTGCCAGCAGCGTGGCGACTAGCAGCTGGGGCGAGCAGTACTTC. This translates into CASSVATSSWGEQYF.

The rearrangement joins TRBV6-5 to TRBJ2-6; the D gene is possibly TRBD1 (5 bases). Trimming left V 4 bases short and J 0 bases short, with 7 bases between. The germline V gene has CDR1 MNHEY and CDR2 SVGAGI. The CDR3 covers 15 residues. The CDR3 coding sequence is TGTGCCAGCAGTTTTACAGGCTCTGGGGCCAACGTCCTGACTTTC. This codes for CASSFTGSGANVLTF.

The chain uses TRBV30 and TRBJ2-7; the D gene is possibly TRBD2 (5 bases). This CDR3 has 14 residues. The germline V gene has CDR1 GTSNPN and CDR2 SVGIG (reference sequence). V shed 0 bases and J shed 0 bases, with 9 bases lying between them. The CDR3: CAWSVALASYEQYF. The DNA of the CDR3 is TGTGCCTGGAGTGTGGCTCTAGCCTCCTACGAGCAGTACTTC. Full variable domain (remainder filled in from reference TRBV30 and TRBJ2-7): SQTIHQWPATLVQPVGSPLSLECTVEGTSNPNLYWYRQAAGRGLQLLFYSVGIGQISSEVPQNLSASRPQDRQFILSSKKLLLSDSGFYLCAWSVALASYEQYFGPGTRLTVT.

The genes are TRBV6-2 or TRBV6-3 and TRBJ1-5, with D possibly matching TRBD1 (6 bases). The germline gives CDR1 MNHEY, CDR2 SVGEGT. The CDR3 is 14 residues long. Between the trimmed V and J ends, which lost 4 bases and 0 bases, there was a span of 7 bases. The CDR3: CASSWTDSNQPQHF. The CDR3 nucleotides are TGTGCCAGCAGTTGGACAGATAGCAATCAGCCCCAGCATTTT.

V usage is TRBV3-1 (or the pseudogene TRBV3-2) and J usage is TRBJ2-3, with 9 bases identical to TRBD2. With V trimmed by 4 bases and J by 0 bases, 5 bases remained unmatched. The germline gives CDR1 LGHDT, CDR2 YNNKEL (reference sequence). The CDR3 is 16 amino acids. The CDR3 loop is CASSLKRGDSTDTQYF. In nucleotides, the CDR3 is TGTGCCAGCAGCCTCAAGCGGGGGGATAGCACAGATACGCAGTATTTT.

This clone occurred once. The chain is built from TRBV30 and TRBJ1-2, with D unresolved. This CDR3 contains 13 residues. V lost 2 bases and J 4 bases, leaving 11 bases between the germline ends. Germline lookup yields CDR1 GTSNPN and CDR2 SVGIG (reference sequence). CDR3 sequence reads: CAWSKTRTYGYTF. CDR3 in DNA: TGTGCCTGGAGTAAGACACGAACCTATGGCTACACCTTC.

J is TRBJ2-5 and V is TRBV5-1; 8 bases line up with TRBD1. This CDR3 has 15 amino acids. Germline V lookup: CDR1 SGHRS, CDR2 YFSETQ. V dropped 0 bases and J dropped 5; count of bases not matched to a gene: 6. Written as DNA, the CDR3 is TGCGCCAGCAGCTTGGAGTCAGGGGGCTATGAGACCCAGTACTTC. Protein: CASSLESGGYETQYF.

On this clone itself: In the same sample, other DNA sequences code for this CDR3. The V and J genes are TRBV4-3 and TRBJ2-1; 9 bases fit TRBD2. This CDR3 comprises 15 residues. Germline CDR1 and CDR2: LGHNA and YSLEER. Trimming at V came to 1 base and at J to 4 bases, leaving 2 bases not matched to a gene. CDR3: CASSQGTSGYNEQFF. CDR3 DNA sequence: TGCGCCAGCAGCCAAGGTACTAGCGGGTACAATGAGCAGTTCTTC.

The chain uses TRBV4-2 and TRBJ1-2, with 7 bases matching TRBD1. Germline CDR1 is LGHNA and CDR2 is YNFKEQ. The CDR3 contains 15 residues. V was clipped by 3 bases and J by 8 bases; unmatched bases: 12. The CDR3 DNA reads as TGTGCCAGCAGCCAGGAGCTTACAGGGGAGAGGGGCTACACCTTC. Translation gives CASSQELTGERGYTF.

This chain joins TRBV7-2 and TRBJ2-7; a weak D match, TRBD1 (6 bases). The CDR3 is 15 amino acids. Germline V gene sequence: CDR1 SGHTA, CDR2 FQGNSA. V lost 1 base to trimming and J lost 3 bases, with 13 bases between them. This CDR3 reads CASSLDGTSDYEQYF. The CDR3 DNA reads TGTGCCAGCAGCTTAGATGGGACATCCGACTACGAGCAGTACTTC.

CDR3 coding DNA: TGTGCCAGCAGCGTAGGAACGGTAGGAAACACCATATATTTT. Its translation is CASSVGTVGNTIYF. V is TRBV9 and J is TRBJ1-3; no firm D call. Trimming cost V 0 bases and J 4 bases, with 8 bases left between them. The V gene's germline CDR1 is SGDLS and CDR2 YYNGEE. CDR3 length: 14 residues.

The gene calls are TRBV7-8 and TRBJ1-2; 9 nucleotides line up with TRBD1. Unmatched junction bases numbered 2, after V lost 5 bases and J lost 1 base. This CDR3 has 14 amino acids. Germline V gene lookup returns CDR1 SGHVS and CDR2 FQNEAQ. In DNA, the CDR3 is TGTGCCAGCAGCCCGGGACAGGGTAACTATGGCTACACCTTC. Encoded protein: CASSPGQGNYGYTF.

The chain employs TRBV5-1 and TRBJ1-5; a weak D match, TRBD1 (6 bases). V was shortened by 0 bases and J by 6 bases, with 13 bases between the two germline ends. The CDR3 has 15 residues. Germline lookup yields CDR1 SGHRS and CDR2 YFSETQ. The CDR3 nucleotides read TGCGCCAGCAGCTTGGTTTCAGGGGCCGGTCAGCCCCAGCATTTT. Translating it yields CASSLVSGAGQPQHF.

The chain combines TRBV28 with TRBJ1-6, with TRBD1 matching 10 bases. The V gene's germline CDR1 is MDHEN and CDR2 SYDVKM. V gave up 7 bases and J gave up 9 bases; unmatched junction bases: 9. This CDR3 comprises 15 residues. The CDR3, as DNA: TGTGCCAGCATCGGAACCGGGACAGGGGTTTCACCCCTCCACTTT. Protein sequence: CASIGTGTGVSPLHF.

The chain carries TRBV6-2 or TRBV6-3 and TRBJ1-2; D call uncertain. The germline CDR1 and CDR2 sequences are MNHEY and SVGEGT. This CDR3 spans 14 amino acids. V was pared by 6 bases and J by 1 base, with 12 bases between. CDR3 in amino acids: CASSLHRINYGYTF. The CDR3 coding sequence is TGTGCCAGCAGCTTACACCGCATTAACTATGGCTACACCTTC.

The V call is TRBV3-1 (or the pseudogene TRBV3-2), the J call TRBJ2-5; TRBD1 aligns across 9 bases. Germline assignment: CDR1 LGHDT and CDR2 YNNKEL (reference sequence). J gave up 2 bases and V 4 bases, and 5 bases lay outside the gene matches. The CDR3 runs 15 residues. CDR3 loop: CASSPGTGSQETQYF. Written as DNA, the CDR3 is TGTGCCAGCAGCCCCGGGACAGGGTCACAAGAGACCCAGTACTTC.

The rearrangement uses TRBV18 and TRBJ2-1; 9 bases line up with TRBD1. Germline CDR1 KGHSH, CDR2 LQKENI. The CDR3 totals 16 residues. V lost 3 bases, J lost 8 bases, and 11 bases stayed unmatched. DNA for the CDR3: TGTGCCAGCTCACCGTCCGGGCCACAGGGGGCGGATGAGCAGTTCTTC. The encoded protein is CASSPSGPQGADEQFF.

The CDR3 here is CASSPRDRGLRSPLHF. In nucleotides, the CDR3 is TGTGCCAGCTCACCCCGGGACAGGGGGTTGAGATCACCCCTCCACTTT. The genes are TRBV18 and TRBJ1-6, with 11 bases aligning to TRBD1. The CDR3 is 16 residues long. J gave up 10 bases and V 3 bases, and 8 bases lay outside the gene matches. The germline CDR1 and CDR2 sequences are KGHSH and LQKENI.

The chain carries TRBV5-1 and TRBJ1-6; 7 positions match TRBD1. CDR1 and CDR2 (germline): SGHRS, YFSETQ. The CDR3 spans 14 residues. V shed 2 bases, J shed 6 bases, and the junction held 2 bases outside the gene matches. The CDR3, as DNA: TGCGCCAGCAGCTTTGACAGGGCTAATTCACCCCTCCACTTT. It translates to CASSFDRANSPLHF.